The sequence of this T cell receptor beta chain was determined in a study of OX40 agonist ivuxolimab in advanced cancers. Whole-study context: In this cohort, patients received ivuxolimab, an agonistic anti-OX40 (CD134) antibody.

Sequencing used immunoSEQ multiplex PCR; TCRdb keeps in-frame clones, though not all of them. The table shows roughly 80,000 clones, with roughly 84% occurring only once. The germline V and J ends were trimmed by 2 bases and 8 bases, with 19 bases remaining between them. Germline CDR1 SGHDT, CDR2 YYEEEE. The CDR3 is 15 residues long. The V gene is TRBV5-6, the J gene TRBJ1-2; TRBD1 might be the D (5 bases). The sample consisted of CD4+ or CD8+ T cells sorted from blood, taken in a trial of the OX40 agonist ivuxolimab. The sequence came from an adult with an advanced solid tumor such as melanoma, head and neck, liver or kidney cancer. CDR3 residues: CASSFQGRPAGGYTF. DNA of the CDR3: TGTGCCAGCAGCTTTCAGGGACGTCCGGCGGGCGGCTACACCTTC.